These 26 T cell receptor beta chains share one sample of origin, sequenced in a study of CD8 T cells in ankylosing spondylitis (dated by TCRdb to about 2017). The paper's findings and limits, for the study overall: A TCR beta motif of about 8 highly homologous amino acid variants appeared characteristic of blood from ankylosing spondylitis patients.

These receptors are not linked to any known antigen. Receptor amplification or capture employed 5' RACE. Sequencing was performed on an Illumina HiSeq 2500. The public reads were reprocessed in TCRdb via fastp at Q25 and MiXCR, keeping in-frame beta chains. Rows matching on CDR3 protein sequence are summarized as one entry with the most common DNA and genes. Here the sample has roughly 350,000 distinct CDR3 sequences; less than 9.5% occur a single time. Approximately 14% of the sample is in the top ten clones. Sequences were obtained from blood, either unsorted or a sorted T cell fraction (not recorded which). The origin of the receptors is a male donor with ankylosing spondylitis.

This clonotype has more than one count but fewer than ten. CDR3 sequence reads: CASFPAPSTDTQYF. CDR3 bases: TGTGCCAGCTTTCCCGCACCTAGCACAGATACGCAGTATTTT. The chain couples TRBV28 to TRBJ2-3; D uncertain. V lost 8 bases to trimming and J lost 0 bases, with 12 bases between them. Germline-derived CDR1 and CDR2 are MDHEN and SYDVKM. This CDR3 has 14 residues.

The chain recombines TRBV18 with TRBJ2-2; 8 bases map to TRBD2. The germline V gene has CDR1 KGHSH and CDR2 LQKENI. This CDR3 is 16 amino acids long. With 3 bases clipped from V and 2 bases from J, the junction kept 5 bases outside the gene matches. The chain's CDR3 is CASSPGSGRNTGELFF. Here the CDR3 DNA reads TGTGCCAGCTCACCGGGCAGCGGGAGAAACACCGGGGAGCTGTTTTTT. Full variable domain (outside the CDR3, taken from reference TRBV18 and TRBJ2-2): NAGVMQNPRHLVRRRGQEARLRCSPMKGHSHVYWYRQLPEEGLKFMVYLQKENIIDESGMPKERFSAEFPKEGPSILRIQQVVRGDSAAYFCASSPGSGRNTGELFFGEGSRLTVL.

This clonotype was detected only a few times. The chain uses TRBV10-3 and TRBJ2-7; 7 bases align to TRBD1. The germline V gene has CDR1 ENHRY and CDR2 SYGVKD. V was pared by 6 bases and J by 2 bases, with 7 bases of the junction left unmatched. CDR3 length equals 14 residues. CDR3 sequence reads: CAIRGRDSPYEQYF. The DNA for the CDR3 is TGTGCCATCAGAGGCCGGGACAGCCCCTACGAGCAGTACTTC.

The CDR3, as DNA: TGCAGTGCTAGAGTCAGGCGGGGCCCCTACAATGAGCAGTTCTTC. This encodes CSARVRRGPYNEQFF. The J gene is TRBJ2-1, the V gene TRBV20-1, with a weak D call TRBD2 (6 bases). Germline loops: CDR1 DFQATT, CDR2 SNEGSKA (reference sequence). The CDR3 is made up of 15 amino acids. The V gene lost 1 base and the J gene lost 2 bases, with 12 bases spanning the gap.

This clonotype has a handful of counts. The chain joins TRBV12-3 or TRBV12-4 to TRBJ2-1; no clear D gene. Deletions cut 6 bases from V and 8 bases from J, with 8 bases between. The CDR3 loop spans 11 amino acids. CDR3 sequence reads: CASSRSDEQFF. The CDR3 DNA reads TGTGCCAGCAGCCGAAGTGATGAGCAGTTCTTC.

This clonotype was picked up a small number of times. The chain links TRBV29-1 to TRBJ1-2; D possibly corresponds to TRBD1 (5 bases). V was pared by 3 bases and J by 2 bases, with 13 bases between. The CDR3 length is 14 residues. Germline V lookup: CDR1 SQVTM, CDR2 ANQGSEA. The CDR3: CSVESGLGNYGYTF. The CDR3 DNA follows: TGCAGCGTTGAGTCAGGGCTGGGAAACTATGGCTACACCTTC.

The CDR3 sequence: CASSTGLAGVYEQYF. CDR3 DNA: TGTGCCAGCAGCACCGGACTAGCGGGAGTCTACGAGCAGTACTTC. The chain recombines TRBV5-4 with TRBJ2-7; 13 nucleotides align to TRBD2. Germline CDR1 and CDR2: SGHNT and YYREEE (reference sequence). V trimming: 4 bases; J trimming: 3 bases; junction bases outside the gene matches: 4. CDR3 length equals 15 residues.

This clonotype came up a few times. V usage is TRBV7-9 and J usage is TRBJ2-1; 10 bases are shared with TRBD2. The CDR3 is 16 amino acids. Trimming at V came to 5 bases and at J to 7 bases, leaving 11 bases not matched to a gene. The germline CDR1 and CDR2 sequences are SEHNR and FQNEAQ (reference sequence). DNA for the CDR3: TGTGCCAGCAGCCGGAGCCGGACTAGCGGTCGAAATGAGCAGTTCTTC. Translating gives CASSRSRTSGRNEQFF.

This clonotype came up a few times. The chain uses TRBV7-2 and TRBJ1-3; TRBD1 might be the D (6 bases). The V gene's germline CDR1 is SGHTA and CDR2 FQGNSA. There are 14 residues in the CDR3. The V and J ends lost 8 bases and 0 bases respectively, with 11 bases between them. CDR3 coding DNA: TGTGCCAGCCTAGGGGGATTCTCTGGAAACACCATATATTTT. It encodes CASLGGFSGNTIYF.

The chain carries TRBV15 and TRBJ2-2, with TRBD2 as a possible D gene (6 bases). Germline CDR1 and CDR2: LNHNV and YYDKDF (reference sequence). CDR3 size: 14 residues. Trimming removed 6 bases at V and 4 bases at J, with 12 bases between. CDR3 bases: TGTGCCACCAGTTGGCGGGGAACCACCGGGGAGCTGTTTTTT. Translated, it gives CATSWRGTTGELFF.

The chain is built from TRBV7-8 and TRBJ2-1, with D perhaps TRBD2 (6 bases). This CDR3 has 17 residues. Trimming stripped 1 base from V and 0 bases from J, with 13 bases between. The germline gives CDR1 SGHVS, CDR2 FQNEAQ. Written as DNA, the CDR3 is TGTGCCAGCAGCTTAGGGATAGCGGCAAGCTCCTACAATGAGCAGTTCTTC. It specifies CASSLGIAASSYNEQFF.

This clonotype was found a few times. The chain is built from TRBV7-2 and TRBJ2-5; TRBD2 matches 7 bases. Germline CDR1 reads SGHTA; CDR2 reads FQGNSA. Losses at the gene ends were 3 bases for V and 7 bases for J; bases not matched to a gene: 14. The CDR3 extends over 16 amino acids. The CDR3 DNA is TGTGCCAGCAGCTTGGTAATCGGACTAGTGGGACGGACCCAGTACTTC. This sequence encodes CASSLVIGLVGRTQYF. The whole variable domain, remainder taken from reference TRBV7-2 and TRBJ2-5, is GAGVSQSPSNKVTEKGKDVELRCDPISGHTALYWYRQSLGQGLEFLIYFQGNSAPDKSGLPSDRFSAERTGGSVSTLTIQRTQQEDSAVYLCASSLVIGLVGRTQYFGPGTRLLVL.

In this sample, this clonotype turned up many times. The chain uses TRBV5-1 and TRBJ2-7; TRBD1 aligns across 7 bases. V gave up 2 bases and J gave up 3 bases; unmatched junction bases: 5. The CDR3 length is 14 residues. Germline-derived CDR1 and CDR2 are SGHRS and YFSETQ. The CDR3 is CASSLPTGSYEQYF. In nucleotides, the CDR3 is TGCGCCAGCAGCTTACCGACAGGGAGCTACGAGCAGTACTTC.

Written as DNA, the CDR3 is TGTGCCACCAGTGATAACCGGGACAGGGACATCACCGGGGAGCTGTTTTTT. It encodes CATSDNRDRDITGELFF. This chain links TRBV24-1 with TRBJ2-2; TRBD1 aligns across 9 bases. Germline V CDR1 and CDR2: KGHDR, SFDVKD. V dropped 3 bases and J dropped 4; count of bases not matched to a gene: 8. CDR3 size: 17 residues.

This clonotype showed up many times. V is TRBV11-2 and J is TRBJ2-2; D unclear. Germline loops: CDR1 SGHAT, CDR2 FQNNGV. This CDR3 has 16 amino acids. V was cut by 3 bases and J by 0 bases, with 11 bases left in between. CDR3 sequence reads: CASSFQAGANTGELFF. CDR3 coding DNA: TGTGCCAGCAGCTTCCAAGCCGGAGCGAACACCGGGGAGCTGTTTTTT.

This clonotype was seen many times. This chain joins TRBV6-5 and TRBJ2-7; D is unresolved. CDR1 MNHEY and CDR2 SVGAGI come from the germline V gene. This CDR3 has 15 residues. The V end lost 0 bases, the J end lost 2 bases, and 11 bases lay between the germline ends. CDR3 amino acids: CASSYSAKTTYEQYF. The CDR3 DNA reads TGTGCCAGCAGTTACTCGGCAAAAACAACCTACGAGCAGTACTTC.

The CDR3 reads CASSQDAYRVYGYTF. CDR3 nucleotides: TGTGCCAGCAGCCAAGATGCTTACAGGGTCTATGGCTACACCTTC. The chain joins TRBV4-2 to TRBJ1-2; TRBD1 might be the D (6 bases). CDR3 size: 15 residues. With 0 bases removed from V and 4 bases from J, the gap between germline ends came to 12 bases. Germline V gene sequence: CDR1 LGHNA, CDR2 YNFKEQ.

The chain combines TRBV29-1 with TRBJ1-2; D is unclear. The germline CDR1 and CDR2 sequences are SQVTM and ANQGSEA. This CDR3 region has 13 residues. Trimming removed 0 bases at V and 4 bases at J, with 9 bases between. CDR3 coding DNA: TGCAGCGTTGAAGAAGGACCCCTCTATGGCTACACCTTC. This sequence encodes CSVEEGPLYGYTF.

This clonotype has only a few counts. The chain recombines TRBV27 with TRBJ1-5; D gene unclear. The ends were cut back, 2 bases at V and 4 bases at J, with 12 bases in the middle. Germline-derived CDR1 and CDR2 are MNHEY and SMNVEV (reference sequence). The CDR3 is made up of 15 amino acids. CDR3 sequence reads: CASSLKSPLNQPQHF. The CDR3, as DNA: TGTGCCAGCAGTTTAAAGAGCCCCTTAAATCAGCCCCAGCATTTT.

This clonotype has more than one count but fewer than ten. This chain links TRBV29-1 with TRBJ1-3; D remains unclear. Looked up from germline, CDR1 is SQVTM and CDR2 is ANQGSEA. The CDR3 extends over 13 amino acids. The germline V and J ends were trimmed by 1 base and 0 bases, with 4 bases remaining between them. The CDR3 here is CSVEGPSGNTIYF. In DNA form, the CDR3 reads TGCAGCGTTGAAGGGCCCTCTGGAAACACCATATATTTT.

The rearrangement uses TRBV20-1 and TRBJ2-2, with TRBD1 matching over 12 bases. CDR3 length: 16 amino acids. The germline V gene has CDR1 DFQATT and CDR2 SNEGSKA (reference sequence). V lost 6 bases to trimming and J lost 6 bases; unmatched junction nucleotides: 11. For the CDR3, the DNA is TGCAGTGCCACAGGGACAGGGGGCGGTCTCGCCGGGGAGCTGTTTTTT. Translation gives CSATGTGGGLAGELFF.

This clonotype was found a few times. The CDR3 DNA reads as TGTGCCAGCAGTTTATTCGACAGGGTTTGGTACGAGCAGTACTTC. The encoded protein is CASSLFDRVWYEQYF. This sequence joins TRBV27 and TRBJ2-7; 7 nucleotides line up with TRBD1. The junction had 7 bases not matched to a gene; V was cut back by 1 base and J by 4 bases. Germline V CDR1 and CDR2: MNHEY, SMNVEV (reference sequence). This CDR3 spans 15 amino acids.

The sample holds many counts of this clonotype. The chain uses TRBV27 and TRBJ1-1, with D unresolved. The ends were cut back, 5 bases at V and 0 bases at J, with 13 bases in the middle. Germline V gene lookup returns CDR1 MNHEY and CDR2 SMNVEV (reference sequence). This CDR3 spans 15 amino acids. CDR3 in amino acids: CASSLSGILNTEAFF. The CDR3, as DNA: TGTGCCAGCAGTCTCTCAGGAATTCTGAACACTGAAGCTTTCTTT.

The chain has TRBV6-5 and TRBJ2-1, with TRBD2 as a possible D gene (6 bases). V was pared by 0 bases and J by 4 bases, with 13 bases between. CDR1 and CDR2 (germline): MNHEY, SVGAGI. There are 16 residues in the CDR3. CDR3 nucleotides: TGTGCCAGCAGTTACTCCCCGGGAGCGGGTTACAATGAGCAGTTCTTC. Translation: CASSYSPGAGYNEQFF.

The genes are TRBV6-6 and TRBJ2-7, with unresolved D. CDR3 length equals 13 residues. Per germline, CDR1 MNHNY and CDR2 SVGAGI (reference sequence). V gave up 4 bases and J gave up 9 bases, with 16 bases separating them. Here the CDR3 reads CASSFGPEPGQYF. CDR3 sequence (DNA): TGTGCCAGCAGTTTCGGTCCCGAACCGGGGCAGTACTTC.

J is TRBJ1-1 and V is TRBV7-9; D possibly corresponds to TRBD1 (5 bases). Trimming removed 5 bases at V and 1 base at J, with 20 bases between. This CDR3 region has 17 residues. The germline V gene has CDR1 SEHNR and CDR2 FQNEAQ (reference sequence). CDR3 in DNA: TGTGCCAGCAGCCCGTTTCCTATTAGGGACCCGAACACTGAAGCTTTCTTT. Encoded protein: CASSPFPIRDPNTEAFF.